These 26 T cell receptor beta chains came from one sample sequenced in a study of blood T cell repertoires in COVID-19. Produced via immunoSEQ multiplex PCR; TCRdb's table is partial and in-frame only. Of roughly 69,000 clones in the sample, around 90% were seen once. The source material was peripheral blood. Every receptor here comes from a man aged 45-60 years with acute or convalescent COVID-19.

The V call is TRBV12-5, the J call TRBJ1-5; D ambiguous. Looked up from germline, CDR1 is LGHNT and CDR2 is FRNRAP. V was trimmed by 1 base and J by 0 bases, leaving 7 bases between them. This CDR3 comprises 15 residues. Written as DNA, the CDR3 is TGTGCTAGTGGTTTGGGAGCAAATAGCAATCAGCCCCAGCATTTT. Translating gives CASGLGANSNQPQHF.

Notes on this clone: An end of the junction does not agree with germline; a read error may underlie this. The V and J genes are TRBV5-1 and TRBJ2-7, with D maybe TRBD2 (6 bases). The CDR3 totals 15 residues. Germline loops: CDR1 SGHRS, CDR2 YFSETQ. The CDR3 region is CTSSLAASSAREQYF. DNA for the CDR3: TGCACCAGCAGCTTGGCCGCGTCTAGCGCTCGAGAGCAGTACTTC.

The V gene is TRBV5-1, the J gene TRBJ1-3; D gene ambiguous. CDR3 length: 14 residues. The V gene's germline CDR1 is SGHRS and CDR2 YFSETQ. V dropped 4 bases and J dropped 2 bases, with 10 bases sitting between them. CDR3 amino acids: CASSLDIPGNTIYF. The CDR3 DNA follows: TGCGCCAGCAGCCTCGACATTCCTGGAAACACCATATATTTT.

This clone was seen only a few times. V usage is TRBV9 and J usage is TRBJ2-3; tentative D call: TRBD1 (6 bases). With 5 bases removed from V and 3 bases from J, the gap between germline ends came to 13 bases. This CDR3 contains 14 residues. From germline, CDR1 is SGDLS and CDR2 YYNGEE. This chain's CDR3 is CASSARQETDTQYF. The CDR3 nucleotides are TGTGCCAGCAGTGCTAGACAGGAAACAGATACGCAGTATTTT.

The CDR3 DNA is TGCGCCAGCAGCTTGGTAGCTAGCGGGGGGAATGAGCAGTTCTTC. The encoded protein is CASSLVASGGNEQFF. J is TRBJ2-1 and V is TRBV5-1; 11 nucleotides align to TRBD2. Germline V gene sequence: CDR1 SGHRS, CDR2 YFSETQ. CDR3 length: 15 amino acids. Trimming at V came to 0 bases and at J to 7 bases, leaving 3 bases not matched to a gene.

The rearrangement uses TRBV14 and TRBJ2-1, with 12 nucleotides matching TRBD2. The J segment lost 10 bases and the V segment lost 1 base, leaving 5 bases of the junction unmatched. The V gene's germline CDR1 is SGHDN and CDR2 FVKESK. The CDR3 totals 15 residues. CDR3 coding DNA: TGTGCCAGCAGCCAAGGGTCTAGCGGGAGGGACGAGCAGTTCTTC. Translation: CASSQGSSGRDEQFF.

The V and J genes are TRBV7-7 and TRBJ2-3; 12 positions match TRBD2. Germline V gene lookup returns CDR1 SSHAT and CDR2 FNYEAQ (reference sequence). V shed 2 bases and J 2 bases; nucleotides not matched to a gene: 2. The length of the CDR3 is 16 residues. The CDR3: CASSLLAGGTTDTQYF. In DNA form, the CDR3 reads TGTGCCAGCAGCTTACTAGCGGGAGGGACCACAGATACGCAGTATTTT.

The genes are TRBV2 and TRBJ2-3, with TRBD2 matching over 9 bases. CDR1 SNHLY and CDR2 FYNNEI come from the germline V gene. V lost 10 bases to trimming and J lost 0 bases; unmatched junction nucleotides: 5. There are 14 residues in the CDR3. The CDR3 loop reads CATKTSGSTDTQYF. The CDR3 nucleotides read TGTGCCACAAAGACTAGCGGAAGCACAGATACGCAGTATTTT. The full variable domain, completed using reference TRBV2 and TRBJ2-3, is EPEVTQTPSHQVTQMGQEVILRCVPISNHLYFYWYRQILGQKVEFLVSFYNNEISEKSEIFDDQFSVERPDGSNFTLKIRSTKLEDSAMYFCATKTSGSTDTQYFGPGTRLTVL.

The table lists this clone with a count of one. V usage is TRBV7-2 and J usage is TRBJ2-6; D remains ambiguous. The CDR3 covers 14 residues. The germline V and J ends were trimmed by 3 bases and 4 bases, with 7 bases remaining between them. Germline-derived CDR1 and CDR2 are SGHTA and FQGNSA. Written as DNA, the CDR3 is TGTGCCAGCAGCTTCTTATCCGGGGCCAACGTCCTGACTTTC. It is translated as CASSFLSGANVLTF.

In its sample, this clone was seen a few times. This chain uses TRBV6-4 with TRBJ1-2; 7 nucleotides align to TRBD1. Per the germline V gene, CDR1 is MRHNA and CDR2 is SNTAGT. The CDR3 totals 16 residues. V dropped 4 bases and J dropped 5; count of bases not matched to a gene: 13. For the CDR3, the DNA is TGTGCCAGCAGTGTTTCCCCACAGGGGACAGAATATGGCTACACCTTC. Amino acids: CASSVSPQGTEYGYTF.

The chain is built from TRBV5-1 and TRBJ2-1, with TRBD2 matching over 9 bases. This CDR3 comprises 15 residues. Germline V lookup: CDR1 SGHRS, CDR2 YFSETQ. The V gene end was trimmed by 4 bases and the J gene end by 0 bases; junction bases not matched to a gene: 2. The CDR3 DNA reads TGCGCCAGCAGCGCGGGAGGGGCCTCCTACAATGAGCAGTTCTTC. Translating gives CASSAGGASYNEQFF. The whole variable domain, remainder taken from reference TRBV5-1 and TRBJ2-1, is KAGVTQTPRYLIKTRGQQVTLSCSPISGHRSVSWYQQTPGQGLQFLFEYFSETQRNKGNFPGRFSGRQFSNSRSEMNVSTLELGDSALYLCASSAGGASYNEQFFGPGTRLTVL.

The V call is TRBV6-5, the J call TRBJ1-6; TRBD1 matches 7 bases. V trimming: 6 bases; J trimming: 11 bases; junction bases outside the gene matches: 13. The germline gives CDR1 MNHEY, CDR2 SVGAGI. The CDR3 totals 15 residues. The CDR3 sequence: CASRRDSQGKTPLHF. CDR3 nucleotide sequence: TGTGCCAGCAGACGGGACAGCCAAGGAAAGACACCCCTCCACTTT.

In DNA, the CDR3 is TGCGCCAGCAGTGAACTAGGACTAGCGGGAGGTCACTCCTACAATGAGCAGTTCTTC. It codes for CASSELGLAGGHSYNEQFF. The chain uses TRBV10-1 and TRBJ2-1, with 14 bases fitting TRBD2. The trim removed 3 bases at V and 0 bases at J, leaving 7 bases unmatched. The CDR3 is 19 amino acids. CDR1 WNHNN and CDR2 SYGVQD come from the germline V gene (reference sequence).

This chain joins TRBV7-9 and TRBJ2-1; 9 bases agree with TRBD2. V was pared by 5 bases and J by 2 bases, with 13 bases of the junction left unmatched. The CDR3 extends over 18 amino acids. CDR1 and CDR2 from the germline V gene are SEHNR and FQNEAQ (reference sequence). CDR3 in amino acids: CASSLHGASGETYNEQFF. CDR3 sequence (DNA): TGTGCCAGCAGCCTCCATGGGGCTAGCGGGGAGACCTACAATGAGCAGTTCTTC.

Concerning this clone itself: The germline gene is not matched at one end of the junction; a read error may be the cause. The chain couples TRBV6-6 to TRBJ2-5, with TRBD1 matching 8 bases. CDR3 length: 13 amino acids. Looked up from germline, CDR1 is MNHNY and CDR2 is SVGAGI (reference sequence). CDR3 region: CASSWGQAKPAHF. The CDR3 nucleotides are TGTGCCAGCAGTTGGGGACAGGCAAAACCAGCGCACTTC.

The gene calls are TRBV11-2 and TRBJ1-1, with D uncertain. Per the germline V gene, CDR1 is SGHAT and CDR2 is FQNNGV. The CDR3 has 11 residues. V was pared by 2 bases and J by 6 bases, with 4 bases between. CDR3 region: CASSLTPEAFF. CDR3 nucleotide sequence: TGTGCCAGCAGCTTAACTCCTGAAGCTTTCTTT.

The chain employs TRBV4-1 and TRBJ1-1, with unresolved D. The CDR3 is 12 amino acids. Germline assignment: CDR1 MGHRA and CDR2 YSYEKL. The V gene lost 5 bases and the J gene lost 4 bases, with 8 bases spanning the gap. Written as DNA, the CDR3 is TGCGCCAGCAGCGCGCGGGGCACTGAAGCTTTCTTT. Its protein is CASSARGTEAFF.

The genes are TRBV7-8 and TRBJ2-7, with TRBD2 as a possible D gene (5 bases). V lost 1 base, J lost 2 bases, and 12 bases lay in between. Germline V gives CDR1 SGHVS, CDR2 FQNEAQ. The CDR3 contains 15 residues. The CDR3 loop reads CASSLERTVPYEQYF. In nucleotides, the CDR3 is TGTGCCAGCAGCTTAGAGAGGACTGTCCCCTACGAGCAGTACTTC.

V is TRBV27 and J is TRBJ2-1; 8 nucleotides line up with TRBD1. The CDR3 consists of 16 residues. V lost 5 bases and J lost 4; bases outside the gene matches: 10. Germline V lookup: CDR1 MNHEY, CDR2 SMNVEV (reference sequence). The CDR3 here is CASSIRTGTSYNEQFF. Here the CDR3 DNA reads TGTGCCAGCAGTATAAGGACAGGGACTTCATACAATGAGCAGTTCTTC.

CDR3 DNA sequence: TGCGCCAGCAGCTTGGAGAGCGGACTCAGCTCCTACAATGAGCAGTTCTTC. Translated, it gives CASSLESGLSSYNEQFF. The V and J genes are TRBV5-1 and TRBJ2-1; D might be TRBD2 (5 bases). CDR3 length: 17 residues. V lost 0 bases and J 0 bases, leaving 13 bases between the germline ends. Germline values: CDR1 SGHRS, CDR2 YFSETQ.

The chain links TRBV5-1 to TRBJ1-4, with 8 bases identical to TRBD1. V trimming: 4 bases; J trimming: 4 bases; junction bases outside the gene matches: 6. CDR3 length: 15 residues. Per the germline V gene, CDR1 is SGHRS and CDR2 is YFSETQ. The CDR3 spells CASSDGTGYNEKLFF. The CDR3 DNA reads as TGCGCCAGCAGCGACGGGACAGGTTATAATGAAAAACTGTTTTTT.

This clone came up once. The rearrangement joins TRBV11-3 to TRBJ2-7; TRBD1 matches at 8 bases. The V and J ends lost 1 base and 1 base, in that order; junction bases with no gene match: 6. In germline, CDR1 is SGHNT, CDR2 YENEEA. The CDR3 is 16 amino acids. In DNA form, the CDR3 reads TGTGCCAGCAGCTTAGTCCTCAACAGGGGGTCCTACGAGCAGTACTTC. It is translated as CASSLVLNRGSYEQYF.

This chain uses TRBV5-1 with TRBJ2-7; 9 nucleotides agree with TRBD1. Losses at the gene ends were 4 bases for V and 0 bases for J; bases not matched to a gene: 8. The germline gives CDR1 SGHRS, CDR2 YFSETQ. The CDR3 totals 16 residues. Here the CDR3 DNA reads TGCGCCAGCAGCCTGGGTGGGGGACAGGGCTCCTACGAGCAGTACTTC. Encoded protein: CASSLGGGQGSYEQYF. Based on the CDR3 plus reference TRBV5-1 and TRBJ2-7, the full variable domain is KAGVTQTPRYLIKTRGQQVTLSCSPISGHRSVSWYQQTPGQGLQFLFEYFSETQRNKGNFPGRFSGRQFSNSRSEMNVSTLELGDSALYLCASSLGGGQGSYEQYFGPGTRLTVT.

The CDR3 reads CASSYPSGSSYEQYF. Written as DNA, the CDR3 is TGTGCCAGCAGTTACCCTAGCGGGAGCTCCTACGAGCAGTACTTC. The chain links TRBV6-5 to TRBJ2-7, with 10 bases that match TRBD2. Germline-derived CDR1 and CDR2 are MNHEY and SVGAGI. There are 15 residues in the CDR3. V was clipped by 2 bases and J by 0 bases; unmatched bases: 1.

About this clone itself: Other DNA sequences of this sample code for an identical CDR3. The chain recombines TRBV19 with TRBJ1-2; D is undetermined. Germline CDR1 LNHDA, CDR2 SQIVND (reference sequence). V dropped 4 bases and J dropped 0 bases, with 15 bases sitting between them. This CDR3 contains 16 residues. The CDR3 protein is CASSKTGERPNYGYTF. CDR3 bases: TGTGCCAGTAGTAAAACCGGGGAACGTCCTAACTATGGCTACACCTTC. The variable domain in full, with the rest retrieved from reference TRBV19 and TRBJ1-2, is DGGITQSPKYLFRKEGQNVTLSCEQNLNHDAMYWYRQDPGQGLRLIYYSQIVNDFQKGDIAEGYSVSREKKESFPLTVTSAQKNPTAFYLCASSKTGERPNYGYTFGSGTRLTVV.

The V call is TRBV18, the J call TRBJ1-2, with 9 bases that match TRBD1. This CDR3 region has 15 residues. CDR1 is KGHSH and CDR2 is LQKENI in the germline V gene. V was clipped by 3 bases and J by 2 bases; unmatched bases: 4. CDR3 sequence: CASSPGQGKNYGYTF. The CDR3 DNA reads TGTGCCAGCTCACCTGGACAGGGGAAAAACTATGGCTACACCTTC.